This T cell receptor (beta chain) comes out of a study of shared clonotypes between healthy human individuals. CDR3 length: 19 amino acids. The ends were cut back, 1 base at V and 2 bases at J, with 20 bases in the middle. Per germline, CDR1 SGHVS and CDR2 FNYEAQ. Whole-study results and caveats: When naive CD4 clonotypes were compared across a few donors, around 5% were shared. Read depth was anticipated to influence clonotype sharing among donors.

Note on this clone: Its antigen is still unknown.

CD45RA-negative memory and CD45RA+ naive subsets were split from the CD4+ cells. Sequencing was at deep level. The assay was immunoSEQ multiplex PCR, and TCRdb's table has in-frame clones only and misses some. Of around 1,100,000 clones in the sample, 60% to 80% were seen once. The V call is TRBV7-6, the J call TRBJ2-2, with D uncertain. This TCR derives from a man younger than 35 in good health. Some clones in this sample may be carry-over from other donors' samples. What was sequenced was memory CD4+ T cells from PBMCs. The subset: CD45RA-negative fraction. DNA for the CDR3: TGTGCCAGCAGCTTAGAACTAAGTGGGTCGGCGGAAAACACCGGGGAGCTGTTTTTT. This sequence encodes CASSLELSGSAENTGELFF.